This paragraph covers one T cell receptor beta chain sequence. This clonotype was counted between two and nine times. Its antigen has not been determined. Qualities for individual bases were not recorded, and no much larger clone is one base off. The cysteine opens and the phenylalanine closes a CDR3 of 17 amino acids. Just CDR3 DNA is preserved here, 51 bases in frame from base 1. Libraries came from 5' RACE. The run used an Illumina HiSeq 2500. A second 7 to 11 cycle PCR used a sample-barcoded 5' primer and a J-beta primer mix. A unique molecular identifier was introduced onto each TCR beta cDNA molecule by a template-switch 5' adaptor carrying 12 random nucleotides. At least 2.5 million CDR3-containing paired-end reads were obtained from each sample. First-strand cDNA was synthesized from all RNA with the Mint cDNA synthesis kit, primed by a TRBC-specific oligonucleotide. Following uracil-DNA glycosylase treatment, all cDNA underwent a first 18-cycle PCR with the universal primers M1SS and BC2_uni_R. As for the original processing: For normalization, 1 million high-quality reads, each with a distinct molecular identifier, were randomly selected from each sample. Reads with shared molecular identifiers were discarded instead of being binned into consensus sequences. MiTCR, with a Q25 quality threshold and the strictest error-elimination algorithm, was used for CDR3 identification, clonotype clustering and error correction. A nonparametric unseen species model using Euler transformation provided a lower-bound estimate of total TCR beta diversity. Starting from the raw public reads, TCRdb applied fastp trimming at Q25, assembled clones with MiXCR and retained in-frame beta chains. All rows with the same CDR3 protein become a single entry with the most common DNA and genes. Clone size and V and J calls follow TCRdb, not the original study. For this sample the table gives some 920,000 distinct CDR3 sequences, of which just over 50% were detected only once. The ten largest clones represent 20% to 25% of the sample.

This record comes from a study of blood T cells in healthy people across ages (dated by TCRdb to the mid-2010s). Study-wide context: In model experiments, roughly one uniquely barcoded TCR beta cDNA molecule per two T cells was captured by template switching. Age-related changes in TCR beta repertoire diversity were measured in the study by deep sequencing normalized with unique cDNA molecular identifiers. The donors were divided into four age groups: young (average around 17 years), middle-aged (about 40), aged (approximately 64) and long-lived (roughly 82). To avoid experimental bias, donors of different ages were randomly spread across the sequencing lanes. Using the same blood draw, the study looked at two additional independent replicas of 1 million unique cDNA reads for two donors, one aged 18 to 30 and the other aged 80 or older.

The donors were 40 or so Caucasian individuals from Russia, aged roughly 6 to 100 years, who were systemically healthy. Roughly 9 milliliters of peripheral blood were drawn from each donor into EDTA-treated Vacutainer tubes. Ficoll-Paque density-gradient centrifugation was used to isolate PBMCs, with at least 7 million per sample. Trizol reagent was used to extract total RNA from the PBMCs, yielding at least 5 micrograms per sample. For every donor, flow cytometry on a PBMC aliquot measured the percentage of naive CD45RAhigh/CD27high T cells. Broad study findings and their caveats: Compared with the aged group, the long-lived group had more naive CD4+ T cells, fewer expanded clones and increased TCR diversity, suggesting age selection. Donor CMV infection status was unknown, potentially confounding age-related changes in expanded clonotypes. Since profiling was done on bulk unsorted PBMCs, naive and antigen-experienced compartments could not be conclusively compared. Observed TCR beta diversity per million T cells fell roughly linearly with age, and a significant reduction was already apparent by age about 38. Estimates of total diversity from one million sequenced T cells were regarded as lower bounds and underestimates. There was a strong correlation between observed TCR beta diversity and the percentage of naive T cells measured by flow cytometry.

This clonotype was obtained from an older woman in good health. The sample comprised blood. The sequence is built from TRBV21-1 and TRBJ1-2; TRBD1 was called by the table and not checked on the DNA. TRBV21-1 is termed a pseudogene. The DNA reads TGTGCCAGCAGCAAACACCCCCGAGGACAGGCATGGCGTGGCTACACCTTC. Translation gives CASSKHPRGQAWRGYTF.